Listed below are T cell receptor beta chains from one sample, sequenced in a study of T cell repertoires in cytomegalovirus infection. Each CDR3 protein is one row after TCRdb ran MiXCR on the reads. The data contain more than 400,000 distinct CDR3 sequences, about 26% of them seen just once; the ten biggest clones take up roughly an eighth. Sequenced material: PBMCs. The receptor source for this set is a human donor in good health (CMV status not recorded). Some clones in this sample may be carry-over from other donors' samples. Each CDR3 is given with its conserved first and last residue. D genes are given only for firm matches. Size values are once, few and many counts, or a class for expanded clones, and some rows have none.

>.|TRBJ2-2|TRBV7-2|.
TGTGCCAGCAGCCCAAGATTGGGGGTCACCGGGGAGCTGTTTTTT
CASSPRLGVTGELFF
>.|TRBJ1-4|TRBV2|TRBD1
TGTGCCAGCGGGACAGGGGTCGAAAAACTGTTTTTT
CASGTGVEKLFF
>.|TRBJ2-3|TRBV30|.
TGTGCCTGGAGAGGACAGAGCACAGATACGCAGTATTTT
CAWRGQSTDTQYF
>many|TRBJ2-7|TRBV7-2|.
TGTGCCAGCAGCTTATTACAACCACCTACAAGCTTC
CASSLLQPPTSF
>.|TRBJ2-7|TRBV11-2|TRBD2
TGTGCCAGCAGCGCGGCGGGGGGAAACGACTACGAGCAGTACTTC
CASSAAGGNDYEQYF
>few|TRBJ1-2|TRBV9|.
TGTGCCAGCAGGGCCCTGGACAGTAGAACTAACTATGGCTACACCTTC
CASRALDSRTNYGYTF
>.|TRBJ1-1|TRBV7-2|.
TGTGCCAGCAGCTTAAAGGTCTTTGACACTGAAGCTTTCTTT
CASSLKVFDTEAFF
>few|TRBJ1-5|TRBV19|.
TGTGCCAGTAGTATTCTGGGGCAGAGCAATCAGCCCCAGCATTTT
CASSILGQSNQPQHF
>.|TRBJ2-7|TRBV12-3/TRBV12-4|TRBD1
TGTGCCAGCTGTCCGACAGGGTGGGCCGAGCAGTACTTC
CASCPTGWAEQYF
>many|TRBJ2-1|TRBV7-2|.
TGTGCCAGCAGCTCCCCTCTAGGGACAAAGCAGTTCTTC
CASSSPLGTKQFF
>.|TRBJ2-7|TRBV6-6|.
TGTGCCAGCAGTTACCCCGGTGAGGGGCGGGAGCAGTACTTC
CASSYPGEGREQYF
>.|TRBJ2-7|TRBV28|.
TGTGCCAGCAGTTTTCCAGGCCAGGGGAGCTACGAGCAGTACTTC
CASSFPGQGSYEQYF
>.|TRBJ2-5|TRBV20-1|.
TGCAGTGCTAGATCCCTAACGGAGACCCAGTACTTC
CSARSLTETQYF
>.|TRBJ2-1|TRBV27|.
TGTGCCAGCAGAGTCAAAGGGATGAGCTCCTACAATGAGCAGTTCTTC
CASRVKGMSSYNEQFF
>many|TRBJ2-3|TRBV4-2|TRBD2
TGTGCCAGCAGCCAGGGACTAGCGGGAGGCACAGATACGCAGTATTTT
CASSQGLAGGTDTQYF
>.|TRBJ2-7|TRBV4-3|.
TGCGCCAGCAGCCAAGAGTATGCAGGCGAGCAGTACTTC
CASSQEYAGEQYF
>.|TRBJ1-5|TRBV19|.
TGTGCCAGTAGTCAGGCTCCTTCGGGACAGCCCCAGCATTTT
CASSQAPSGQPQHF
>.|TRBJ2-1|TRBV12-3/TRBV12-4|.
TGTGCCAGCAGCCCTCGGGGAGGGGGCATTTCTGAGCAGTTCTTC
CASSPRGGGISEQFF
>.|TRBJ2-1|TRBV9|TRBD2
TGTGCCAGCAGCGTCACTAGCGGGCGTCTCGACAATGAGCAGTTCTTC
CASSVTSGRLDNEQFF
>.|TRBJ1-5|TRBV7-2|.
TGTGCCAGCAGCTTTGGAGGACTCTATAGCAATCAGCCCCAGCATTTT
CASSFGGLYSNQPQHF
>.|TRBJ1-1|TRBV5-1|.
TGCGCCAGCAGCTTGGGAGGGGTAGGACGAGGAGCTTTCTTT
CASSLGGVGRGAFF
>.|TRBJ2-5|TRBV2|.
TGTGCCAGCAGTGAACTACGGCAGGGAGAGACCCAGTACTTC
CASSELRQGETQYF
>few|TRBJ1-1|TRBV7-2|TRBD1
TGTGCCAGCAGATTGGGACAGGCGAACACTGAAGCTTTCTTT
CASRLGQANTEAFF
>few|TRBJ2-1|TRBV29-1|TRBD2
TGCAGCGTTGAAGTGGGAGGGGCGAGGAATGAGCAGTTCTTC
CSVEVGGARNEQFF
>.|TRBJ2-3|TRBV4-3|.
TGCGCCAGCAGCCAAGATTATACTAGCACAGATACGCAGTATTTT
CASSQDYTSTDTQYF
>many|TRBJ2-7|TRBV7-2|TRBD2
TGTGCCAGCAGCCCAGGACTAGCCTCCTACGAGCAGTACTTC
CASSPGLASYEQYF
>few|TRBJ2-5|TRBV6-1|.
TGTGCCAGCAGTGAAGCGCTCTGGGGAGGAGAGACCCAGTACTTC
CASSEALWGGETQYF
>.|TRBJ1-3|TRBV6-2/TRBV6-3|.
TGTGCCAGCAGGACGACGGGGGCAACTGGAAACACCATATATTTT
CASRTTGATGNTIYF
>.|TRBJ2-1|TRBV27|.
TGTGCCAGCAGTTCACGTGGACTCCCCGGCTCCTACAATGAGCAGTTCTTC
CASSSRGLPGSYNEQFF
>.|TRBJ1-6|TRBV20-1|.
TGCAGTGCTAGACCCGGGGCAGGCTCACCCCTCCACTTT
CSARPGAGSPLHF
>.|TRBJ2-3|TRBV20-1|TRBD2
TGCAGTGCTCCTACGGTAGCGGGAGTAGGAGATACGCAGTATTTT
CSAPTVAGVGDTQYF
>.|TRBJ2-1|TRBV7-6|.
TGTGCCAGCAGCTTAGCCCCCGGGGGTGGTGAGCAGTTCTTC
CASSLAPGGGEQFF
>.|TRBJ2-5|TRBV19|.
TGTGCCAGTAGTATGGATCTGCAAGAGACCCAGTACTTC
CASSMDLQETQYF
>.|TRBJ1-2|TRBV27|.
TGTGCCAGCAGTTTATTGGGGGCAGGGTATGGCTACACCTTC
CASSLLGAGYGYTF
>many|TRBJ1-2|TRBV7-2|.
TGTGCCAGCAGCTTCGACGGAACCTTC
CASSFDGTF
>.|TRBJ2-5|TRBV19|.
TGTGCCAGTAGTATAGTGCCCGGCCTCCAAGAGACCCAGTACTTC
CASSIVPGLQETQYF
>.|TRBJ1-2|TRBV29-1|TRBD1
TGCAGCGAAGCCGGGACAGGGGGGGGTGGCTACACCTTC
CSEAGTGGGGYTF
>.|TRBJ1-2|TRBV5-1|.
TGCGCCAGCAGGGGGGACGGAGCTAACTATGGCTACACCTTC
CASRGDGANYGYTF
>few|TRBJ2-3|TRBV5-1|TRBD2
TGCGCCAGCAGCTTGGCCCTAGCGGGAGAGACAGATACGCAGTATTTT
CASSLALAGETDTQYF
>few|TRBJ2-3|TRBV28|.
TGTGCCAGCCTTTTCCGGGACCCAAGCACAGATACGCAGTATTTT
CASLFRDPSTDTQYF
>.|TRBJ2-4|TRBV12-3/TRBV12-4|.
TGTGCCAGCAGTTTCGCACGGGGAAGGGGAGCCAAAAACATTCAGTACTTC
CASSFARGRGAKNIQYF
>.|TRBJ1-1|TRBV28|.
TGTGCCAGCAGTTTAGGAGGCCGACGGACTGAAGCTTTCTTT
CASSLGGRRTEAFF
>.|TRBJ2-5|TRBV4-1|.
TGCGCCAGCAGACCCTCGAATGTAGCGGCAGAGACCCAGTACTTC
CASRPSNVAAETQYF
>many|TRBJ2-1|TRBV7-2|TRBD2
TGTGCCAGCAGCTTAAGAAGATCAGCGGGAACGGGCAATGAGCAGTTCTTC
CASSLRRSAGTGNEQFF
>.|TRBJ2-2|TRBV24-1|TRBD1
TGTGCCACCAGTGATCCGCCGGGGACAGGGGGCAACACCGGGGAGCTGTTTTTT
CATSDPPGTGGNTGELFF